Listed here are 31 T cell receptor beta chains from one sample, sequenced in a study of T cells in women clearing cervical HPV infection. Assay used: immunoSEQ multiplex PCR; TCRdb lists only in-frame clones, some missing. This repertoire includes roughly 20,000 clones. The sequenced sample consisted of blood buffy coat. All receptors come from a woman aged 18 to 75 with a cervical HPV16 infection that either progressed to CIN3+ or cleared (not recorded which).

Notes on this clone: The CDR3 end is not reached by the read, which stops 3 residues before it; the germline J gene fills it in. The chain joins TRBV28 to TRBJ1-2, with 7 positions matching TRBD1. J was trimmed by 3 bases and V by 5 bases; bases with no gene match: 18. Germline values: CDR1 MDHEN, CDR2 SYDVKM. CDR3 length equals 18 residues. CDR3 amino acids: CASSPPGQMIAMYYGYTF. The CDR3 bases that were read are TGTGCCAGCAGTCCGCCGGGACAGATGATCGCTATGTACTATGGC.

Points on this clone: The read stops 3 residues short of the end of the CDR3; the missing end is completed from the germline J gene. The J gene is TRBJ2-2, the V gene TRBV29-1; the match to TRBD2 covers 8 bases. CDR1 is SQVTM, CDR2 ANQGSEA, per germline. This CDR3 region has 15 residues. V dropped 4 bases and J dropped 1; count of bases not matched to a gene: 5. CDR3 sequence: CSVGFTSGNTGELFF. CDR3 bases read: TGCAGCGTTGGGTTTACTAGCGGGAACACCGGGGAG.

On this clone: With the read ending 3 residues before the CDR3 end, the germline J gene is used to fill in that end. The chain links TRBV19 to TRBJ1-2; D might be TRBD1 (5 bases). The CDR3 extends over 15 amino acids. Germline CDR1 is LNHDA and CDR2 is SQIVND (reference sequence). The CDR3 is CASRGDYALGDDYTF. CDR3 DNA, as far as it was read: TGTGCCAGTAGGGGGGACTACGCCCTAGGCGATGAC.

CDR3 bases read: TGTGCCAGCAGCTTAGCTTTCTCGGAGACC. Translating it yields CASSLAFSET. The complete CDR3 protein is CASSLAFSETQYF. This rearrangement joins TRBV7-9 to TRBJ2-5, with no clear D. The read ends 3 residues before the CDR3 terminus; that terminus is restored from the germline J gene. The CDR3 covers 13 residues. The germline V gene encodes CDR1 SEHNR and CDR2 FQNEAQ (reference sequence). V gave up 0 bases and J gave up 5 bases, with 7 bases separating them.

Remarks on this clone: The read terminates 3 residues before the CDR3 end, so the remaining end is supplied by the germline J gene. The rearrangement links TRBV6-2 or TRBV6-3 to TRBJ1-2; D perhaps matches TRBD1 (6 bases). In germline, CDR1 is MNHEY, CDR2 SVGEGT. V shed 6 bases and J shed 2 bases, with 16 bases lying between them. This CDR3 has 15 amino acids. The CDR3 loop reads CASRRQEGGNYGYTF. The sequenced CDR3 bases are TGTGCCAGCAGACGACAGGAGGGCGGGAACTATGGC.

The CDR3 spells CASSLYRGRYEQYF. The CDR3 bases that were read are TGCGCCAGCAGCCTATACAGGGGACGGTACGAG. The rearrangement joins TRBV5-1 to TRBJ2-7, with 7 bases lining up with TRBD1. The read finishes 3 residues shy of the CDR3 end, and the germline J gene is used to complete it. The germline gives CDR1 SGHRS, CDR2 YFSETQ. Trimming removed 4 bases from V and 4 bases from J; junction bases left unmatched: 8. The CDR3 contains 14 residues.

With respect to this clone: The read finishes 3 residues shy of the CDR3 end, and the germline J gene is used to complete it. The V and J genes are TRBV7-9 and TRBJ2-7; D could derive from TRBD1 or TRBD2 (5 bases each). The germline V gene has CDR1 SEHNR and CDR2 FQNEAQ (reference sequence). With 11 bases removed from V and 5 bases from J, the gap between germline ends came to 13 bases. CDR3 length equals 11 residues. CDR3 region: CASRGYHEQYF. The CDR3 DNA, read in part, is TGTGCCTCGAGGGGTTACCACGAG.

As for this clone: With the read ending 3 residues before the CDR3 end, the germline J gene is used to fill in that end. The chain is built from TRBV20-1 and TRBJ1-2, with D unresolved. Germline V gene sequence: CDR1 DFQATT, CDR2 SNEGSKA (reference sequence). This CDR3 is built from 15 residues. The CDR3 region is CSARDHGGRYYEYTF. The sequenced part of the CDR3 DNA is TGCAGTGCTAGAGATCATGGCGGGAGGTACTACGAG.

Concerning this clone: The read comes to an end 3 residues before the CDR3 does, leaving the germline J gene to fill in the end. The gene calls are TRBV7-9 and TRBJ1-2, with unresolved D. V lost 1 base and J 4 bases, leaving 7 bases between the germline ends. This CDR3 comprises 13 residues. Per germline, CDR1 SEHNR and CDR2 FQNEAQ (reference sequence). Partial CDR3 DNA: TGTGCCAGCAGCTTAGTGTCTGTCTATGGC. Translating it yields CASSLVSVYG. The whole CDR3 protein reads CASSLVSVYGYTF. Full variable domain (remainder filled in from reference TRBV7-9 and TRBJ1-2): DTGVSQNPRHKITKRGQNVTFRCDPISEHNRLYWYRQTLGQGPEFLTYFQNEAQLEKSRLLSDRFSAERPKGSFSTLEIQRTEQGDSAMYLCASSLVSVYGYTFGSGTRLTVV.

By frequency, this clone registers medium-sized. From the germline J gene comes the end of the CDR3, since the read stops 3 residues before it. The V call is TRBV29-1, the J call TRBJ2-3; D tentatively reads TRBD1 or TRBD2 (5 bases each). Germline assignment: CDR1 SQVTM and CDR2 ANQGSEA. V lost 6 bases to trimming and J lost 3 bases, with 16 bases between them. This CDR3 is built from 14 residues. The CDR3 DNA, read in part, is TGCAGCGTAGACAGCGAAAGAGGGACAGATACG. Residues: CSVDSERGTDT. Given in full, the CDR3 is CSVDSERGTDTQYF.

Remarks on this clone: Coverage ceases 3 residues before the CDR3 finishes, and the germline J gene fills in the end. The chain links TRBV7-9 to TRBJ2-5, with D possibly TRBD2 on 6 matching bases. Germline CDR1 SEHNR, CDR2 FQNEAQ (reference sequence). Deletions cut 3 bases from V and 2 bases from J, with 13 bases between. CDR3 length: 15 residues. The sequenced CDR3 bases are TGTGCCAGCAGCTTTTCCCCCCGGGGGCAAGAGACC. Encoded protein: CASSFSPRGQET. The entire CDR3 protein is CASSFSPRGQETQYF.

Comments on this clone: The CDR3 goes on 3 residues after the read ends, and that part is filled in from the germline J gene. The chain recombines TRBV5-1 with TRBJ2-3; D perhaps matches TRBD1 (5 bases). Germline V gene lookup returns CDR1 SGHRS and CDR2 YFSETQ. This CDR3 has 14 amino acids. V shed 4 bases and J shed 4 bases, with 13 bases lying between them. Partial CDR3 DNA: TGCGCCAGCAGCCTGGCCGCAGGGTCAGATACG. It specifies CASSLAAGSDT. The complete CDR3 protein is CASSLAAGSDTQYF.

A word on this clone: Read sequence stops 3 residues before the CDR3 end, and the germline J gene provides the missing end. This chain connects TRBV18 to TRBJ1-1; TRBD1 matches at 7 bases. The CDR3 sequence is 15 residues long. V dropped 3 bases and J dropped 3; count of bases not matched to a gene: 7. The germline V gene encodes CDR1 KGHSH and CDR2 LQKENI. The sequenced CDR3 bases are TGTGCCAGCTCACCCACGACAGGGAAGGACACTGAA. This gives the protein CASSPTTGKDTE. The full CDR3 is CASSPTTGKDTEAFF.

About this clone itself: Sequencing ends 3 residues short of the CDR3 end; the germline J gene provides the rest. V and J are TRBV7-6 and TRBJ1-1; 7 bases line up with TRBD1. CDR1 is SGHVS and CDR2 is FNYEAQ in the germline V gene. The CDR3 length is 14 residues. J gave up 3 bases and V 2 bases, and 3 bases lay outside the gene matches. CDR3 residues: CASSLWTGDTEAFF. The CDR3 bases that were read are TGTGCCAGCAGCTTATGGACAGGAGACACTGAA.

About this clone: Its ends do not fully match the called genes, so a read error is possible. The CDR3 goes on 3 residues after the read ends, and that part is filled in from the germline J gene. The chain combines TRBV4-2 with TRBJ2-1; 9 nucleotides align to TRBD2. The CDR3 covers 17 residues. The germline gives CDR1 LGHNA, CDR2 YNFKEQ. CDR3: CASSQGVGSGRSNEQFF. The CDR3 DNA, read in part, is TGCGCCAGCAGCCAAGGGGTGGGTAGCGGGAGATCCAATGAG.

Details on this clone: The sequence runs out 3 residues before the end of the CDR3; the remainder is reconstructed from the germline J gene. The chain has TRBV7-9 and TRBJ1-4; 9 bases map to TRBD1. Trimming cost V 4 bases and J 7 bases; bases outside gene matches: 4. The CDR3 runs 14 residues. CDR1 SEHNR and CDR2 FQNEAQ come from the germline V gene (reference sequence). The sequenced CDR3 bases are TGTGCCAGCAGCTCGGGACAGGGACGTGAAAAA. It specifies CASSSGQGREK. The whole CDR3 protein is CASSSGQGREKLFF.

A word on this clone: Read coverage stops 3 residues before the CDR3 terminus; the germline J gene supplies the remainder. J is TRBJ1-1 and V is TRBV7-9; D is perhaps TRBD1 (5 bases). From germline, CDR1 is SEHNR and CDR2 FQNEAQ (reference sequence). V was pared by 5 bases and J by 5 bases, with 15 bases between. The CDR3 length is 14 residues. The CDR3: CASSHQTGGTEAFF. Incomplete CDR3 DNA: TGTGCCAGCAGCCACCAAACGGGGGGAACTGAA.

Notes on this clone: The sequence runs out 3 residues before the end of the CDR3; the remainder is reconstructed from the germline J gene. The chain combines TRBV2 with TRBJ2-1, with D tentatively TRBD1 (6 bases). The CDR3 runs 17 residues. Trimming pared 3 bases from V and 5 bases from J, leaving 20 bases between. The germline V gene encodes CDR1 SNHLY and CDR2 FYNNEI. CDR3 sequence reads: CASSDYNSPEGDNEQFF. The sequenced part of the CDR3 DNA is TGTGCCAGCAGTGACTACAACAGTCCCGAGGGGGACAATGAG.

For this clone: The CDR3 end lies 3 residues beyond the end of the read and is filled in from the germline J gene. This chain links TRBV18 with TRBJ1-1, with a possible D match to TRBD1 (5 bases). V was cut by 3 bases and J by 5 bases, with 16 bases left in between. Looked up from germline, CDR1 is KGHSH and CDR2 is LQKENI. There are 15 residues in the CDR3. The CDR3 sequence: CASSPRMGGDTEAFF. The CDR3 DNA, read in part, is TGTGCCAGCTCACCCCGCATGGGGGGAGATACTGAA.

As to this clone: The DNA ends 3 residues before the CDR3 does, and the rest of the CDR3 is filled in from the germline J gene. This chain joins TRBV9 and TRBJ2-3, with 7 positions matching TRBD2. The germline gives CDR1 SGDLS, CDR2 YYNGEE. The junction had 6 bases not matched to a gene; V was cut back by 3 bases and J by 2 bases. The CDR3 is 15 amino acids. The CDR3 spells CASSALAVFTDTQYF. CDR3 bases read: TGTGCCAGCAGCGCCCTAGCGGTATTCACAGATACG.

Regarding this clone: The read is 3 residues too short to cover the CDR3 end, so that end is filled in from the germline J gene. The V call is TRBV6-1, the J call TRBJ2-2; maybe TRBD1 (6 bases). Germline values: CDR1 MNHNS, CDR2 SASEGT. Trimming took off 2 bases at V and 1 base at J, with 11 bases between the two ends. CDR3 length equals 16 residues. CDR3 loop: CASSEIGGLNTGELFF. The sequenced CDR3 bases are TGTGCCAGCAGTGAAATTGGGGGCCTGAACACCGGGGAG.

As regards this clone: The observed sequence ends 3 residues before the CDR3 terminus, with the missing tail filled in from the germline J gene. The chain is built from TRBV5-1 and TRBJ1-1, with 9 bases fitting TRBD1. Losses at the gene ends were 4 bases for V and 5 bases for J; bases not matched to a gene: 6. The CDR3 has 14 amino acids. CDR1 and CDR2 (germline): SGHRS, YFSETQ. This CDR3 is CASSPDRGGTEAFF. Partial CDR3 DNA: TGCGCCAGCAGCCCGGACAGGGGTGGAACTGAA.

The part of the CDR3 DNA that was read is TGCGCCAGCAGCCAAGATATTTGGGACAGGGGTAGGTCGGAGACC. As protein: CASSQDIWDRGRSET. The whole CDR3 sequence reads CASSQDIWDRGRSETQYF. This rearrangement joins TRBV4-1 to TRBJ2-5; 10 positions agree with TRBD1. The read ends 3 residues before the CDR3 terminus; that terminus is restored from the germline J gene. The CDR3 covers 18 residues. Germline CDR1 is MGHRA and CDR2 is YSYEKL. The ends lost 0 bases at V and 5 bases at J; junction bases unmatched: 12.

Points on this clone: The CDR3 end is not reached by the read, which stops 3 residues before it; the germline J gene fills it in. This chain joins TRBV18 and TRBJ2-5; D unresolved. This CDR3 is 14 amino acids long. Germline values: CDR1 KGHSH, CDR2 LQKENI. V lost 2 bases and J 4 bases, leaving 11 bases between the germline ends. CDR3 sequence reads: CASSPKGQGETQYF. CDR3 DNA (partial): TGTGCCAGCTCACCAAAAGGCCAAGGAGAGACC.

On this clone: Read data end 3 residues before the CDR3 end; the end is taken from the germline J gene. V and J are TRBV2 and TRBJ2-5, with 11 bases aligning to TRBD2. V was pared by 2 bases and J by 3 bases, with 8 bases of the junction left unmatched. This CDR3 is built from 17 residues. The germline CDR1 and CDR2 sequences are SNHLY and FYNNEI. The CDR3 region is CASSEQGGLAGKETQYF. CDR3 DNA (partial): TGTGCCAGCAGTGAACAGGGCGGACTAGCGGGCAAAGAGACC.

Notes on this clone: The observed sequence ends 3 residues before the CDR3 terminus, with the missing tail filled in from the germline J gene. The chain couples TRBV5-1 to TRBJ2-5, with 10 bases identical to TRBD1. Looked up from germline, CDR1 is SGHRS and CDR2 is YFSETQ. This CDR3 is built from 16 residues. J was trimmed by 0 bases and V by 4 bases; bases with no gene match: 6. This CDR3 is CASSEMGQGNQETQYF. The DNA read from the CDR3 is TGCGCCAGCAGCGAAATGGGACAGGGGAACCAAGAGACC.

Comment on this clone: The CDR3 extends 3 residues past the end of the read, so its final part is completed from the germline J gene. The chain carries TRBV14 and TRBJ1-6; a weak D match, TRBD1 (5 bases). This CDR3 contains 13 residues. The V and J ends lost 6 bases and 8 bases respectively, with 11 bases between them. The germline V gene encodes CDR1 SGHDN and CDR2 FVKESK. The CDR3 sequence is CASRDRFDSPLHF. CDR3 DNA (partial): TGTGCCAGCAGAGACAGATTTGATTCACCC.

A note on this clone: The CDR3 extends 3 residues past the end of the read, so its final part is completed from the germline J gene. This sequence joins TRBV5-4 and TRBJ2-5; D is possibly TRBD1 (6 bases). Between the trimmed V and J ends, which lost 5 bases and 0 bases, there was a span of 11 bases. The CDR3 loop spans 14 amino acids. CDR1 is SGHNT, CDR2 YYREEE, per germline (reference sequence). The chain's CDR3 is CASRGDTYQETQYF. The sequenced part of the CDR3 DNA is TGTGCCAGCAGGGGGGACACCTACCAAGAGACC.

As regards this clone: The read ends 3 residues shy of where the CDR3 ends; the end is completed using the germline J gene. This sequence joins TRBV6-1 and TRBJ2-7; TRBD2 aligns across 7 bases. Germline V lookup: CDR1 MNHNS, CDR2 SASEGT. The CDR3 has 16 residues. V shed 1 base and J 0 bases; nucleotides not matched to a gene: 6. The CDR3 DNA, read in part, is TGTGCCAGCAGTGAAGGTCTAGCGGTAAGCTCCTACGAG. As protein: CASSEGLAVSSYE. The CDR3, in full, reads CASSEGLAVSSYEQYF.

Points on this clone: The read comes to an end 3 residues before the CDR3 does, leaving the germline J gene to fill in the end. The V and J genes are TRBV7-9 and TRBJ2-5; TRBD2 matches at 12 bases. The germline V gene encodes CDR1 SEHNR and CDR2 FQNEAQ (reference sequence). J gave up 3 bases and V 6 bases, and 2 bases lay outside the gene matches. CDR3 length equals 14 residues. Incomplete CDR3 DNA: TGTGCCAGCAGACCTAGCGGGAGGGAAGAGACC. It is translated as CASRPSGREET. The whole CDR3 reads CASRPSGREETQYF.

As concerns this clone: The read ends 3 residues shy of where the CDR3 ends; the end is completed using the germline J gene. The genes are TRBV5-1 and TRBJ2-2; 7 bases line up with TRBD1. The CDR3 sequence is 14 residues long. Germline CDR1 is SGHRS and CDR2 is YFSETQ. This chain's CDR3 is CASSWDRDNSPLFF. The CDR3 DNA, read in part, is TGCGCCAGCAGCTGGGACAGAGATAATTCACCG.